The 5 T cell receptor beta chains below were found in one sample sequenced in a study of Ad26.COV2.S vaccination and SARS-CoV-2 variants. Treatment: some 20 received Ad26.COV2.S at low or high dose, single or two shots; about 5 received placebo; per-sample allocation not given. Repertoires come from day 63 after the first vaccine or placebo injection. Using immunoSEQ multiplex PCR, the repertoire was profiled, and TCRdb retains in-frame clones only, with some absent. The sample holds 400,000 to 450,000 clones; roughly 88% are singletons and the top ten take around 4.2%. The starting material was peripheral blood, obtained in a trial of Ad26.COV2.S vaccine versus placebo. Receptors were obtained from a person aged 18-60 years who received the Ad26.COV2.S COVID-19 vaccine or a placebo.

The chain combines TRBV3-1 (or the pseudogene TRBV3-2) with TRBJ2-7, with TRBD1 matching 7 bases. Germline CDR1 is LGHDT and CDR2 is YNNKEL (reference sequence). Unmatched junction bases numbered 6, after V lost 3 bases and J lost 1 base. This CDR3 is built from 15 residues. CDR3 sequence reads: CASSHLGQQSYEQYF. The CDR3 DNA is TGTGCCAGCAGCCATTTGGGACAGCAGTCCTACGAGCAGTACTTC.

The chain recombines TRBV9 with TRBJ1-1; weak D call: TRBD1 (5 bases). This CDR3 contains 15 residues. Trimming cost V 0 bases and J 1 base, with 10 bases left between them. Germline V lookup: CDR1 SGDLS, CDR2 YYNGEE. This chain's CDR3 is CASSVDDRQNTEAFF. CDR3 in DNA: TGTGCCAGCAGCGTAGACGACAGACAGAACACTGAAGCTTTCTTT.

This clone was counted between two and nine times. V and J are TRBV5-1 and TRBJ2-3; D is possibly TRBD2 (6 bases). This CDR3 spans 15 amino acids. Germline CDR1 reads SGHRS; CDR2 reads YFSETQ. With 0 bases removed from V and 1 base from J, the gap between germline ends came to 9 bases. CDR3 coding DNA: TGCGCCAGCAGCTTGGTCGGGAGTGGCACAGATACGCAGTATTTT. The encoded protein is CASSLVGSGTDTQYF. The variable domain in full, with the rest retrieved from reference TRBV5-1 and TRBJ2-3, is KAGVTQTPRYLIKTRGQQVTLSCSPISGHRSVSWYQQTPGQGLQFLFEYFSETQRNKGNFPGRFSGRQFSNSRSEMNVSTLELGDSALYLCASSLVGSGTDTQYFGPGTRLTVL.

This clone was counted once. This chain links TRBV18 with TRBJ1-3; the D gene is possibly TRBD1 (6 bases). Germline-derived CDR1 and CDR2 are KGHSH and LQKENI. With 3 bases removed from V and 0 bases from J, the gap between germline ends came to 12 bases. The CDR3 sequence is 16 residues long. This CDR3 is CASSPRTGLSGNTIYF. For the CDR3, the DNA is TGTGCCAGCTCACCGCGCACAGGGCTCTCTGGAAACACCATATATTTT.

The chain couples TRBV5-4 to TRBJ2-3; D unresolved. The V and J ends lost 4 bases and 6 bases respectively, with 15 bases between them. Germline V lookup: CDR1 SGHNT, CDR2 YYREEE (reference sequence). The CDR3 consists of 14 residues. The CDR3 coding sequence is TGTGCCAGCAGCCCCCAAAGGGCCCAGGATACGCAGTATTTT. It codes for CASSPQRAQDTQYF.